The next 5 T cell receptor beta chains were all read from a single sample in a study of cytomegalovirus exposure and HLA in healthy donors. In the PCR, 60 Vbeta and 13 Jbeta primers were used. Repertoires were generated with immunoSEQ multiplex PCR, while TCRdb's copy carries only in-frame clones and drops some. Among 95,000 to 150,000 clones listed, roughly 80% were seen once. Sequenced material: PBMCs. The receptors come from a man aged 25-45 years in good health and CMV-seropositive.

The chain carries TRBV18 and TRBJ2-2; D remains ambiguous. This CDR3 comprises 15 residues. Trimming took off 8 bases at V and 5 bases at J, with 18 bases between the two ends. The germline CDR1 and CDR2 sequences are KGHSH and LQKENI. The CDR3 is CASTAQVAATGELFF. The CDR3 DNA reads TGTGCCAGCACAGCACAAGTTGCCGCGACCGGGGAGCTGTTTTTT. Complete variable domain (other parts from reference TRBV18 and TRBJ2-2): NAGVMQNPRHLVRRRGQEARLRCSPMKGHSHVYWYRQLPEEGLKFMVYLQKENIIDESGMPKERFSAEFPKEGPSILRIQQVVRGDSAAYFCASTAQVAATGELFFGEGSRLTVL.

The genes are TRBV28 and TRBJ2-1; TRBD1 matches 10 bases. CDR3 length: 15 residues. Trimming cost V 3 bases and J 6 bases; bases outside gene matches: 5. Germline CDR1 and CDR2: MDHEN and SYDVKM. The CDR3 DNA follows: TGTGCCAGCAGTTTGGCCGGGACAGGGGCCAATGAGCAGTTCTTC. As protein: CASSLAGTGANEQFF.

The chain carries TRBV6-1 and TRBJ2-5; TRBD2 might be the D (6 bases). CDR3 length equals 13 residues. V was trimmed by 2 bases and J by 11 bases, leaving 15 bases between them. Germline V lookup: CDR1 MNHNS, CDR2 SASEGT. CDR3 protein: CASSEILGGGQYF. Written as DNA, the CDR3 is TGTGCCAGCAGTGAAATCCTCGGTGGGGGGCAGTACTTC.

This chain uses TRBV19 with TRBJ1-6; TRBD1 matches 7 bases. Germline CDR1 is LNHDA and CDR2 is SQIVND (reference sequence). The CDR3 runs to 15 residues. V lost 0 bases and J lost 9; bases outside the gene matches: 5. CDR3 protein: CASSIDRQGISPLHF. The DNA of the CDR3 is TGTGCCAGTAGTATAGATCGACAGGGCATTTCACCCCTCCACTTT.

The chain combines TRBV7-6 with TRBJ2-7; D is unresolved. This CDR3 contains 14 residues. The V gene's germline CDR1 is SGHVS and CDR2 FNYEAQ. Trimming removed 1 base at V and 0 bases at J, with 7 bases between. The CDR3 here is CASSLGADSYEQYF. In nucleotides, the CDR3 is TGTGCCAGCAGCTTAGGCGCGGACTCCTACGAGCAGTACTTC.